This T cell receptor (beta chain) was sequenced for a study of blood T cell repertoires in COVID-19. In the original analysis: Amplification from reference gene primers served as the basis for estimated nucleated cell counts. Here immunoSEQ multiplex PCR was the method, and the copy in TCRdb shows in-frame clones only, minus some. That table gives V, J and clone size, and the DNA gave D and trimming. The sample shows about 110,000 clones, over 75% of them seen only once. This CDR3 is built from 13 residues. Germline trimming cut 3 bases from V and 5 bases from J; bases unmatched to any gene: 4. CDR1 is SGHNT and CDR2 is YYREEE in the germline V gene (reference sequence). This clone was counted between two and nine times.

This chain links TRBV5-4 with TRBJ2-7, with 8 bases lining up with TRBD1. This sequence was found in a human donor in a cohort sampled during active COVID-19. Sequenced material: peripheral blood. DNA of the CDR3: TGTGCCAGCAGCTCGGAGGGACAGGACGAGCAGTACTTC. It yields the protein CASSSEGQDEQYF.